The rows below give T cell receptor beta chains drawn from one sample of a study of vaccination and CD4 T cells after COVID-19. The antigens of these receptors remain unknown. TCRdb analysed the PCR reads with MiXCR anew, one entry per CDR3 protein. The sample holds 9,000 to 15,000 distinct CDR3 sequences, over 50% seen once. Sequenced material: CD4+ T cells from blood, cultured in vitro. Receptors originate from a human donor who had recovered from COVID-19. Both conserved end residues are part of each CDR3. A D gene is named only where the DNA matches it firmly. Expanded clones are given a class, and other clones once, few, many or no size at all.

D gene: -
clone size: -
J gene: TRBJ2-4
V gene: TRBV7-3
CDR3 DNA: TGTGCCAGCGAACTAGCAGGAGCGACCGAAAACATTCAGTACTTC
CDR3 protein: CASELAGATENIQYF

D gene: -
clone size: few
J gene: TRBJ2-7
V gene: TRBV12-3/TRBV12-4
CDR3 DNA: TGTGCCAGCAGTTTCCCTCTCGGTGCGGGGTTGGAGCAGTACTTC
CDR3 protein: CASSFPLGAGLEQYF

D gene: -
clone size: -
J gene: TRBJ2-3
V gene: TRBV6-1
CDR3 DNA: TGTGCCAGCAGTGGGGACGGAGATACGCAGTATTTT
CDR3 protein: CASSGDGDTQYF

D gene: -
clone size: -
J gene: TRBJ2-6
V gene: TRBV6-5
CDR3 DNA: TGTGCCAGCAGTTACTCAGTTGATGGAACGGCACGGTTGGACTCTGGGGCCAACGTCCTGACTTTC
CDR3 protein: CASSYSVDGTARLDSGANVLTF

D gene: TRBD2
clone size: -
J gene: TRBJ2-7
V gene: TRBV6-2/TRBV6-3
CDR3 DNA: TGTGCCAGCAGCCACAAGACTAGCGGGATTACGTGGTCCTACGAGCAGTACTTC
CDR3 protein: CASSHKTSGITWSYEQYF

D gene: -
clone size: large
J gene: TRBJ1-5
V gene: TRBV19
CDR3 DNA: TGTGCCAGTAGTCCCGAACCCTCAGGGGTTTGGGGTCAGCCCCAGCATTTT
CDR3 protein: CASSPEPSGVWGQPQHF

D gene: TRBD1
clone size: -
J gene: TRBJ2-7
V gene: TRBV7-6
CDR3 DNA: TGTGCCAGCAGCACAGAGACCGGGACAGGGGCGTACGAGCAGTACTTC
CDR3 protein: CASSTETGTGAYEQYF

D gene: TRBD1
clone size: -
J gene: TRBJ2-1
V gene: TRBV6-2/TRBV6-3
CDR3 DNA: TGTGCCAGCAGTTACCTCGGACAGGGCAATGAGCAGTTCTTC
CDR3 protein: CASSYLGQGNEQFF

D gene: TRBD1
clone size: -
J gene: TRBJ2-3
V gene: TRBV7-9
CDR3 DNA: TGTGCCAGCAGCTCTACTCAGACAGGGGTTTTAGATACGCAGTATTTT
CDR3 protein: CASSSTQTGVLDTQYF

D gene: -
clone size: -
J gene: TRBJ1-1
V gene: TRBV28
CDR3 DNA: TGTGCCAGCAGTCCCGGGGTCGGGGCTACTGAAGCTTTCTTT
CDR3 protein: CASSPGVGATEAFF

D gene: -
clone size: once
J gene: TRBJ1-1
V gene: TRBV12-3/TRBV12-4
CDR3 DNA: TGTGCCAGCAGTTCGACAGCGCGTAGCACTGAAGCTTTCTTT
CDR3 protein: CASSSTARSTEAFF

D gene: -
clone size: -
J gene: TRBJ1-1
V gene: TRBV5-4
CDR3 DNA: TGTGCCAGCAGCAAGGAGCCGGGGACTGACACTGAAGCTTTCTTT
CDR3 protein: CASSKEPGTDTEAFF

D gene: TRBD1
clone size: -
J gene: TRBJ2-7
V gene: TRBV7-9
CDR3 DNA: TGTGCCAGCAGCGGCCGCGACAGGGCCGTCATAAACGAGCAGTACTTC
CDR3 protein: CASSGRDRAVINEQYF

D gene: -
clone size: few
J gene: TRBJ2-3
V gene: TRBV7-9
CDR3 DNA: TGTGCCAGCAGCGCCCCCGCCACAGATACGCAGTATTTT
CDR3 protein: CASSAPATDTQYF

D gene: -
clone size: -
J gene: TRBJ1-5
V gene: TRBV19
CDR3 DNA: TGTGCCAGTAGTCAGAGGAATAGCAATCAGCCCCAGCATTTT
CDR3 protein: CASSQRNSNQPQHF

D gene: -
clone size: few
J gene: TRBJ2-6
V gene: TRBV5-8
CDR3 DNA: TGTGCCAGCAGCCTTCAAACCTCTGGGGCCAACGTCCTGACTTTC
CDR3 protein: CASSLQTSGANVLTF

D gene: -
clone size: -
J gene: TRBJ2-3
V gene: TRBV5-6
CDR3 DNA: TGTGCCAGCAGCCGAACAGGCCCCGGAGATACGCAGTATTTT
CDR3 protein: CASSRTGPGDTQYF

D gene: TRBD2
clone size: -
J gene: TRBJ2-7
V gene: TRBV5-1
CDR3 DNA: TGCGCCAGCAGCTTGAGCGGGGTTTCCTACGAGCAGTACTTC
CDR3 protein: CASSLSGVSYEQYF

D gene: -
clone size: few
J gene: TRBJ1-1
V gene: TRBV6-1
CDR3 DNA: TGTGCCAGCAGCGGACAAGGTTTAGGGACTGAAGCTTTCTTT
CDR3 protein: CASSGQGLGTEAFF

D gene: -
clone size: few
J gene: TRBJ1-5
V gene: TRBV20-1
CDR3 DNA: TGCAGTGCTATTGGCCTAACAGGGCGCAATCAGCCCCAGCATTTT
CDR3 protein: CSAIGLTGRNQPQHF

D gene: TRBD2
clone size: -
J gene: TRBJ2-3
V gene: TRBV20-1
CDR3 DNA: TGCAGTGCTAGAGAGGCGGGAGGAGTAGATACGCAGTATTTT
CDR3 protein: CSAREAGGVDTQYF

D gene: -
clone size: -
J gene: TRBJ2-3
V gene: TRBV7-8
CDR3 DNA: TGTGCCAGCAGCTTAGAAGGGAGCAGGGCATCCCAAAGATACACAGATACGCAGTATTTT
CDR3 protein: CASSLEGSRASQRYTDTQYF

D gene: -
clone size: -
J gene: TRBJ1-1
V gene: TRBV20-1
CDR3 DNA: TGCAGTGCTAGAGATCGTGGAATAGGGCCCGAGGGTACTGAAGCTTTCTTT
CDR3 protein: CSARDRGIGPEGTEAFF

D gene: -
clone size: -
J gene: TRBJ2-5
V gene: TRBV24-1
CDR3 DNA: TGTGCCACCAGTGACCCCCGCGCGGGCCGTGACAAGACCCAGTACTTC
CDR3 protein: CATSDPRAGRDKTQYF

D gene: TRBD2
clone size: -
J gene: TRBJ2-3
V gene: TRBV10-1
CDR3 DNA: TGCGCCAGCAGTGAGTCTTACTCTGGCGGGAGGTCAGATACGCAGTATTTT
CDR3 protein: CASSESYSGGRSDTQYF

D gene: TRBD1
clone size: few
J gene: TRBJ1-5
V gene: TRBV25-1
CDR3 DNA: TGTGCCAGCAGCTCCGGGACAGGGGTTTTTCAGCCCCAGCATTTT
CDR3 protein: CASSSGTGVFQPQHF

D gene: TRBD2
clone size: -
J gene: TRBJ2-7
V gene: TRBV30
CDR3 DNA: TGTGCCTGGGCGGTGGCAGCGGGAGCGTACGAGCAGTACTTC
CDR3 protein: CAWAVAAGAYEQYF

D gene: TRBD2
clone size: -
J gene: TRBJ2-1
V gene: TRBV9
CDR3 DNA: TGTGCCAGCAGCGTGGCTAGCGGGATTCTCAATGAGCAGTTCTTC
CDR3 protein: CASSVASGILNEQFF

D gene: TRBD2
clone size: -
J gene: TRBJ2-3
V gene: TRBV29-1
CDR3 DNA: TGCAGCGTTGGGCCCGGCGGGAGGGCCACAGATACGCAGTATTTT
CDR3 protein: CSVGPGGRATDTQYF

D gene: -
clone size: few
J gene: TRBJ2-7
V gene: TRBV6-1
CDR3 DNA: TGTGCCAGCAGTGAAGAAGGGACGTCACCCTACGAGCAGTACTTC
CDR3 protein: CASSEEGTSPYEQYF

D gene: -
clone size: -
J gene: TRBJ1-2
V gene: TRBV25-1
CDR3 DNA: TGTGCCAGCAGTGATCCCCGCACAGCCTATGGCTACACCTTC
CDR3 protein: CASSDPRTAYGYTF

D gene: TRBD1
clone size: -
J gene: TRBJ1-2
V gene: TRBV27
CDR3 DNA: TGTGCCAGCAGTTTATCGGGACAGGGGCTTTCTCGCTACACCTTC
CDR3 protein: CASSLSGQGLSRYTF

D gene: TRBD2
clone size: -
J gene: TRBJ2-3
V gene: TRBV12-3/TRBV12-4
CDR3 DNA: TGTGCCAGCAGTGGACTAGCAGATACGCAGTATTTT
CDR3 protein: CASSGLADTQYF

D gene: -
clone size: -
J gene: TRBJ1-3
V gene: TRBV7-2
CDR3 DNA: TGTGCCAGCAGCTTGACCCGCGGAAACACCATATATTTT
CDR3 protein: CASSLTRGNTIYF

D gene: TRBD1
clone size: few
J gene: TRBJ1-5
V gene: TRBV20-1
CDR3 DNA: TGCAGTGCCCCCGGGACAGGGAAGTATCAGCCCCAGCATTTT
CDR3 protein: CSAPGTGKYQPQHF

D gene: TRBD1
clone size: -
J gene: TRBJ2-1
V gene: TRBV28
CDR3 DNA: TGTGCCAGCAGGGTTGGGACAGACCTCAATGAGCAGTTCTTC
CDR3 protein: CASRVGTDLNEQFF

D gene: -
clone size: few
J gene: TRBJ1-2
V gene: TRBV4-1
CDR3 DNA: TGCGCCAGCAGCCATCCTTTATCCGGGGCCCCATCCTATGGCTACACCTTC
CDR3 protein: CASSHPLSGAPSYGYTF

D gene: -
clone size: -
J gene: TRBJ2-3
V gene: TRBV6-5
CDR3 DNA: TGTGCCAGCAGTTACTCTAGCGGCACAGATACGCAGTATTTT
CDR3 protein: CASSYSSGTDTQYF

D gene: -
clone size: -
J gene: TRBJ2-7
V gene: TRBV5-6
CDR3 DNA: TGTGCCAGCAGCTTGGCGCGGCAGATCTACGAGCAGTACTTC
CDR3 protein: CASSLARQIYEQYF

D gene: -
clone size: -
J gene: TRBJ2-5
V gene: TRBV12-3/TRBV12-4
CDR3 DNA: TGTGCCAGCAGTTTTTCAGGGGCTCAAGAGACCCAGTACTTC
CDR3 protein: CASSFSGAQETQYF

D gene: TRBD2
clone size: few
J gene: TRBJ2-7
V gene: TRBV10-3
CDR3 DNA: TGTGCCATCAGTGACGATAGCGGGAGGAAGCCTATTGACGAGCAGTACTTC
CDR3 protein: CAISDDSGRKPIDEQYF

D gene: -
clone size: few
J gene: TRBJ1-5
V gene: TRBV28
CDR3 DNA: TGTGCCAGCAGTTTATGGGGGGATAGCAATCAGCCCCAGCATTTT
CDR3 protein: CASSLWGDSNQPQHF

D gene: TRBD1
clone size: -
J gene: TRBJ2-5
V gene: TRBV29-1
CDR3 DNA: TGCAGCTCCCGCCCCAGGGGGCGCGGGGAGACCCAGTACTTC
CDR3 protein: CSSRPRGRGETQYF

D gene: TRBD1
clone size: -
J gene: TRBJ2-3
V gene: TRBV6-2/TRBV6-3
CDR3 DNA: TGTGCCAGCAGCCCCGGGACAGGGCACACAGATACGCAGTATTTT
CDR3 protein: CASSPGTGHTDTQYF

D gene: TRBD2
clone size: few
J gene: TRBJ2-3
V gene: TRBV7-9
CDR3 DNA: TGTGCCAGCAGCTCAATACGAGGACTAGCGGACACAGATACGCAGTATTTT
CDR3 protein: CASSSIRGLADTDTQYF

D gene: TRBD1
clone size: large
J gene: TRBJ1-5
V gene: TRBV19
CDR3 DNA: TGTGCCAGTAGTGGCCGGGACAGATTACAGCGGCCCCAGCATTTT
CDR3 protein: CASSGRDRLQRPQHF

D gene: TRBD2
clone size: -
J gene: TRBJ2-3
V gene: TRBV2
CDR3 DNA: TGTGCCAGCCGCCGGGAGGCTAACACAGATACGCAGTATTTT
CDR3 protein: CASRREANTDTQYF

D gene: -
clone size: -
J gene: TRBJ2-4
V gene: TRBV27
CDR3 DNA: TGTGCCAGCAGTCCCGCCGGCCTTGGGCAGGGTTCGAAAAACATTCAGTACTTC
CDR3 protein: CASSPAGLGQGSKNIQYF

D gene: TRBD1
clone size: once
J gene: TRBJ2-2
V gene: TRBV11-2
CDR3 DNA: TGTGCCAGCAGCTTTGACAGGGTTATCCCCGGGGAGCTGTTTTTT
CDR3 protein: CASSFDRVIPGELFF

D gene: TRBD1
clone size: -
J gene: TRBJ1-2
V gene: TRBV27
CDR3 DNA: TGTGCCAGCAGCCGGACAGGGTACTATGGCTACACCTTC
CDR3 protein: CASSRTGYYGYTF

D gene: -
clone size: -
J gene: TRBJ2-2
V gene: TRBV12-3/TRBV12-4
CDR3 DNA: TGTGCCAGCAGTTTCACCGGGGAGCTGTTTTTT
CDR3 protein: CASSFTGELFF

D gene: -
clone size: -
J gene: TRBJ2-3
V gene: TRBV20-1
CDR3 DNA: TGCAGTGCTCCGGACAACACAGATACGCAGTATTTT
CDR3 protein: CSAPDNTDTQYF

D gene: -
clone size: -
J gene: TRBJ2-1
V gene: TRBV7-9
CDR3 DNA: TGTGCCAGCAGCTTAATGTTAGGTGGGAATGAGCAGTTCTTC
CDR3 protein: CASSLMLGGNEQFF

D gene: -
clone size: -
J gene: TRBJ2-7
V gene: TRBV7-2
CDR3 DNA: TGTGCCAGCAGCTTAGCCCGCTCCTACGAGCAGTACTTC
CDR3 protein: CASSLARSYEQYF